This T cell receptor (beta chain) was obtained from a study of T-cell memory formation after mild COVID-19. Study overall: The TCR clusters were mostly specific to one donor.

Whole-study results and caveats: The appearance of some responding clones in pre-infection memory suggested that cross-reactive memory joined. Nothing confirmed that second-wave clones peaking on day 37 were specific for SARS-CoV-2.

Each CDR3 protein is one row after TCRdb ran MiXCR on the 5' RACE reads. The data contain about 58,000 distinct CDR3 sequences, about 30% of them singletons. As for this clonotype: The antigen remains undetermined.

Sequencing input: PBMCs or a T cell subset sorted from them (not recorded which). This clonotype was obtained from a man between 18 and 35 years old who had mild COVID-19 (a few samples of this study predate the infection). Cell type and time point are not known.

In DNA, the CDR3 is TGTGCCAGTAGTCCACGACAGGTCCCCACTGAAGCTTTCTTT. Residues: CASSPRQVPTEAFF. The chain uses TRBV19 and TRBJ1-1; a possible D gene is TRBD1 (6 bases). The CDR3 totals 14 residues. The germline gives CDR1 LNHDA, CDR2 SQIVND (reference sequence). V was cut by 5 bases and J by 4 bases, with 14 bases left in between.